This record concerns one T cell receptor beta chain sequence. The data belong to a study of blood T cell repertoires in COVID-19. The overall study: Samples taken during acute and convalescent COVID-19 were collected in the United States, Italy and Spain. Nucleic acid was either cDNA or gDNA, and it came from T cells, B-cell-depleted T cells, or PBMCs.

Per the original data handling: Quantification of nucleated cells was approximated via reference gene primer amplification. Profiling relied on immunoSEQ multiplex PCR, and the TCRdb table lists in-frame clones only, not all of them. V and J calls and clone size follow that table, whereas D and trimming were derived from the DNA. This table holds around 99,000 clones, about three quarters found once. This TCR was sampled from a man in his 70s with acute or convalescent COVID-19. Sample: peripheral blood.

CDR3 in amino acids: CSGGQGRQETQYF. The CDR3, as DNA: TGCAGCGGCGGACAGGGGAGACAAGAGACCCAGTACTTC. The genes are TRBV29-1 and TRBJ2-5; TRBD1 matches at 9 bases. The CDR3 is 13 amino acids. In germline, CDR1 is SQVTM, CDR2 ANQGSEA. Unmatched junction bases numbered 5, after V lost 7 bases and J lost 2 bases.